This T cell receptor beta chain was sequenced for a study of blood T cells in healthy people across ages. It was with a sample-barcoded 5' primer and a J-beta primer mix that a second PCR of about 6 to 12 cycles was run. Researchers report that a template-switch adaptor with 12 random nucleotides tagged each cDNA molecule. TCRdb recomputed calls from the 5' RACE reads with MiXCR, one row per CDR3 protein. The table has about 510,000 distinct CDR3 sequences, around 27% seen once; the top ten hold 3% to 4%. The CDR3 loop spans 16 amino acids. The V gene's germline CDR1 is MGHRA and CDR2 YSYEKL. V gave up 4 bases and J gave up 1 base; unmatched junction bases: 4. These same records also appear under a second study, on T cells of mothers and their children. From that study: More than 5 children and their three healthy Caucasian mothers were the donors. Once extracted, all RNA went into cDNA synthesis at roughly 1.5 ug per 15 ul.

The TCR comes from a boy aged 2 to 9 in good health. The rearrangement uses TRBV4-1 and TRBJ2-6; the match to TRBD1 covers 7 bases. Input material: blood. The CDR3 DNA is TGCGCCAGCAGCCGCATGACAGGGTCTGGGGCCAACGTCCTGACTTTC. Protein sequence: CASSRMTGSGANVLTF.